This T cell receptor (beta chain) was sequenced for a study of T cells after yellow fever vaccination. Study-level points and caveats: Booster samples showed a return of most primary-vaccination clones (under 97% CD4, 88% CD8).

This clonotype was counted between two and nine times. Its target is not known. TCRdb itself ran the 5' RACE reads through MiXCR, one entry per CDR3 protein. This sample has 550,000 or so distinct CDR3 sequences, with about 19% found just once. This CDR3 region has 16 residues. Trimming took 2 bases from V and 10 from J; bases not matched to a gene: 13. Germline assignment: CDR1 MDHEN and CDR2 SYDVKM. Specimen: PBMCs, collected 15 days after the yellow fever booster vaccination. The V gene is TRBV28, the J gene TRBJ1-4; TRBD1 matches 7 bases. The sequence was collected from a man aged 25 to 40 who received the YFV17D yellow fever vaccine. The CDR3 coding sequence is TGTGCCAGCAGTTTAATCCAACAGGGGCGCCGAGGAAAACTGTTTTTT. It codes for CASSLIQQGRRGKLFF.